This entry concerns a single TCR beta chain. The antigen is not known. This CDR3 has 13 residues. Trimming took 6 bases from V and 9 from J, leaving 17 bases between them. Germline values: CDR1 KGHSH, CDR2 LQKENI. TCRdb itself ran the reads through MiXCR, one entry per CDR3 protein. The data contain 70,000 or so distinct CDR3 sequences, more than 20% of them seen just once; the ten biggest clones take up 8% to 9%. This entry belongs to a study of type 1 regulatory T cells. Study-wide context: T-allo10 is a Tr1-enriched, alloantigen-specific CD4 T cell product made in vitro.

General study points: Compared with non-type 1 regulatory T cells, type 1 regulatory T cells showed a more restricted TCR repertoire.

Sequencing was carried out using cultured type 1 regulatory T (Tr1) cells, either the whole culture or a sorted fraction (not recorded which). This sequence originates from a human donor in good health. This rearrangement joins TRBV18 to TRBJ2-5; D gene uncertain. The CDR3 loop is CASSPREERAQYF. DNA for the CDR3: TGTGCCAGCTCCCCGAGAGAGGAACGGGCCCAGTACTTC.